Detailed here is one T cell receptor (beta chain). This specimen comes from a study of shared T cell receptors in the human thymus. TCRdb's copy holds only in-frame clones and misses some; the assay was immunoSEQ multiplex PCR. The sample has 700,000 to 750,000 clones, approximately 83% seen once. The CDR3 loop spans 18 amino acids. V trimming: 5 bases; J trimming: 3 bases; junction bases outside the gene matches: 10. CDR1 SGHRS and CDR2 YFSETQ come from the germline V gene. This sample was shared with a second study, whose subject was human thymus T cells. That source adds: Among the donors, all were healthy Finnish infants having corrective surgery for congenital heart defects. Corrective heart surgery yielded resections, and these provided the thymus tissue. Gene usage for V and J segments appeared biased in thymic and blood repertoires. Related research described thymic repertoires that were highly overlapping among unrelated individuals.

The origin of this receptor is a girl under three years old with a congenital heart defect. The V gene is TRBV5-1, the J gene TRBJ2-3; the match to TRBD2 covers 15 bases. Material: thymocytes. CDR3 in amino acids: CASRKGTSGGPRTDTQYF. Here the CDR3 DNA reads TGCGCCAGCAGAAAGGGGACTAGCGGGGGGCCTCGGACAGATACGCAGTATTTT.